This entry lists 29 T cell receptor beta chains sequenced from one sample in a study of shared clonotypes between healthy human individuals. CD8 cells classed as naive were CD45RO-negative and positively selected for CCR7, excluding terminally differentiated effector memory CD45RA+ cells. Measured with immunoSEQ multiplex PCR; TCRdb has only the in-frame clones, and not every one. The sample lists some 2.1 million clones; about 95% were seen once. Material: naive CD8+ T cells sorted from blood. The receptors derive from a man aged 18 to 35 in good health.

The chain links TRBV30 to TRBJ2-1; 9 bases are shared with TRBD2. Germline-derived CDR1 and CDR2 are GTSNPN and SVGIG (reference sequence). J lost 5 bases, V lost 5 bases, and 10 bases had no gene match. This CDR3 spans 15 amino acids. CDR3 amino acids: CAWGGETSGNNEQFF. The CDR3 DNA reads as TGTGCCTGGGGGGGTGAGACTAGCGGAAACAATGAGCAGTTCTTC.

CDR3 sequence (DNA): TGCGCCAGCAGCCAAAAAGCGGCGCAGGGGGATGAAAAACTGTTTTTT. Translated, it gives CASSQKAAQGDEKLFF. This chain connects TRBV4-1 to TRBJ1-4, with 7 bases aligning to TRBD1. Losses at the gene ends were 2 bases for V and 6 bases for J; bases not matched to a gene: 9. This CDR3 contains 16 residues. Germline V CDR1 and CDR2: MGHRA, YSYEKL.

Turning to this clone: In the same sample, other DNA sequences code for this CDR3. The chain couples TRBV7-9 to TRBJ2-7; D might be TRBD1 or TRBD2, each matching 5 bases. With 7 bases removed from V and 0 bases from J, the gap between germline ends came to 13 bases. Per germline, CDR1 SEHNR and CDR2 FQNEAQ (reference sequence). The CDR3 spans 14 residues. The DNA of the CDR3 is TGTGCCAGCACCCCGGGGCAGAGCTCCTACGAGCAGTACTTC. Its protein is CASTPGQSSYEQYF.

The chain joins TRBV7-9 to TRBJ2-7; 9 bases align to TRBD1. After removal of 5 bases from V and 4 bases from J, the junction contained 9 bases not matched to a gene. CDR1 is SEHNR, CDR2 FQNEAQ, per germline (reference sequence). CDR3 size: 15 residues. The CDR3 protein is CASSPEQGAGYEQYF. The CDR3 nucleotides are TGTGCCAGCAGCCCCGAACAGGGGGCTGGGTACGAGCAGTACTTC. Full variable domain (missing parts from reference TRBV7-9 and TRBJ2-7): DTGVSQNPRHKITKRGQNVTFRCDPISEHNRLYWYRQTLGQGPEFLTYFQNEAQLEKSRLLSDRFSAERPKGSFSTLEIQRTEQGDSAMYLCASSPEQGAGYEQYFGPGTRLTVT.

The V gene is TRBV9, the J gene TRBJ2-7; 7 positions agree with TRBD1. Trimming at V came to 1 base and at J to 1 base, leaving 8 bases not matched to a gene. Germline CDR1 reads SGDLS; CDR2 reads YYNGEE. The CDR3 length is 16 residues. In DNA, the CDR3 is TGTGCCAGCAGCGTAAGTTCACAGGGGAGTTCCTACGAGCAGTACTTC. This gives the protein CASSVSSQGSSYEQYF.

Here the CDR3 DNA reads TGTGCCAGCAGCAGACTAGCGGGGGGGCACGAGCAGTACTTC. This encodes CASSRLAGGHEQYF. The chain joins TRBV7-9 to TRBJ2-7; 14 positions agree with TRBD2. The V gene end was trimmed by 5 bases and the J gene end by 5 bases; junction bases not matched to a gene: 2. Germline CDR1 and CDR2: SEHNR and FQNEAQ (reference sequence). This CDR3 comprises 14 residues.

This clone was picked up one time. The chain carries TRBV7-2 and TRBJ2-1; 7 nucleotides match TRBD2. CDR1 SGHTA and CDR2 FQGNSA come from the germline V gene. The CDR3 is made up of 11 amino acids. V was clipped by 4 bases and J by 10 bases; unmatched bases: 1. The CDR3: CASSWGLEQFF. The CDR3 DNA follows: TGTGCCAGCAGCTGGGGACTAGAGCAGTTCTTC.

This clone was counted only a few times. This sequence joins TRBV6-1 and TRBJ2-7, with D perhaps matching TRBD1 or TRBD2 (5 bases each). With 5 bases removed from V and 4 bases from J, the gap between germline ends came to 15 bases. Germline values: CDR1 MNHNS, CDR2 SASEGT. This CDR3 contains 14 residues. The CDR3 spells CASSNRDGRYEQYF. CDR3 sequence (DNA): TGTGCCAGCAGTAACCGGGACGGTCGATACGAGCAGTACTTC.

The chain uses TRBV5-6 and TRBJ2-1; possible D gene TRBD2, 5 bases. V lost 7 bases and J 7 bases, leaving 15 bases between the germline ends. The V gene's germline CDR1 is SGHDT and CDR2 YYEEEE. This CDR3 comprises 13 residues. In nucleotides, the CDR3 is TGTGCCAGCGGGCTCGGGATCCGAAATGAGCAGTTCTTC. It encodes CASGLGIRNEQFF.

This sequence joins TRBV14 and TRBJ2-1, with 13 nucleotides matching TRBD2. V was clipped by 0 bases and J by 7 bases; unmatched bases: 12. From germline, CDR1 is SGHDN and CDR2 FVKESK. The CDR3 loop spans 19 amino acids. In nucleotides, the CDR3 is TGTGCCAGCAGCCAAGACGGACTAGCGGGAGTACTCCCCCCTAATGAGCAGTTCTTC. Amino acid sequence: CASSQDGLAGVLPPNEQFF.

This clone was seen a single time. The same CDR3 arises from other DNA sequences in this sample as well. The CDR3 nucleotides read TGTGCCAGCAGTTTTGTAGGGGGCGACTACGAGCAGTACTTC. Its translation: CASSFVGGDYEQYF. The genes are TRBV28 and TRBJ2-7, with 7 bases that match TRBD1. The germline CDR1 and CDR2 sequences are MDHEN and SYDVKM. This CDR3 has 14 amino acids. The junction had 5 bases not matched to a gene; V was cut back by 3 bases and J by 3 bases.

In this sample, this clone turned up once. The CDR3 DNA reads TGTGCCAGCAGCTCTGTAGCCAAATCCTACGAGCAGTACTTC. Residues: CASSSVAKSYEQYF. V is TRBV7-9 and J is TRBJ2-7; D is unresolved. Looked up from germline, CDR1 is SEHNR and CDR2 is FQNEAQ (reference sequence). This CDR3 has 14 residues. Between the trimmed V and J ends, which lost 4 bases and 1 base, there was a span of 11 bases.

The chain is built from TRBV19 and TRBJ2-2; D perhaps matches TRBD2 (5 bases). CDR1 LNHDA and CDR2 SQIVND come from the germline V gene (reference sequence). This CDR3 spans 14 amino acids. Trimming removed 3 bases from V and 5 bases from J, with 10 bases in between. CDR3 sequence: CASSIGPGTGELFF. CDR3 coding DNA: TGTGCCAGTAGTATTGGCCCGGGAACCGGGGAGCTGTTTTTT.

This clone was seen a handful of times. The chain carries TRBV30 and TRBJ2-7; D is possibly TRBD1 (6 bases). The CDR3 is 15 residues long. Trimming pared 1 base from V and 0 bases from J, leaving 13 bases between. The germline gives CDR1 GTSNPN, CDR2 SVGIG (reference sequence). Here the CDR3 reads CAWSAGVSSSYEQYF. CDR3 nucleotides: TGTGCCTGGAGTGCAGGGGTCTCAAGCTCCTACGAGCAGTACTTC.

As regards this clone: Other DNA sequences in this specimen translate into the identical CDR3. V and J are TRBV9 and TRBJ2-2, with no clear D. The germline CDR1 and CDR2 sequences are SGDLS and YYNGEE. Trimming took 1 base from V and 7 from J, leaving 2 bases between them. The CDR3 loop spans 11 amino acids. CDR3 loop: CASSVNGELFF. The CDR3 coding sequence is TGTGCCAGCAGCGTAAACGGGGAGCTGTTTTTT.

The rearrangement links TRBV2 to TRBJ2-7; no firm D call. With 2 bases removed from V and 4 bases from J, the gap between germline ends came to 12 bases. Germline assignment: CDR1 SNHLY and CDR2 FYNNEI. The CDR3 runs to 14 residues. Here the CDR3 reads CASSERNSRYEQYF. CDR3 bases: TGTGCCAGCAGTGAACGGAACAGTAGGTACGAGCAGTACTTC.

The rearrangement uses TRBV4-1 and TRBJ2-5, with D hard to call. Trimming left V 5 bases short and J 4 bases short, with 11 bases between. Germline values: CDR1 MGHRA, CDR2 YSYEKL. This CDR3 has 13 residues. CDR3 bases: TGCGCCAGCAGCTTACGCATAAGAGAGACCCAGTACTTC. This encodes CASSLRIRETQYF.

The chain couples TRBV4-1 to TRBJ1-4; D gene uncertain. This CDR3 region has 15 residues. The germline gives CDR1 MGHRA, CDR2 YSYEKL. CDR3 amino acids: CASTSQEGFNEKLFF. CDR3 bases: TGCGCTTCGACTAGCCAAGAGGGTTTTAATGAAAAACTGTTTTTT.

The gene calls are TRBV5-4 and TRBJ1-2; 8 nucleotides line up with TRBD1. The germline CDR1 and CDR2 sequences are SGHNT and YYREEE (reference sequence). The V gene end was trimmed by 5 bases and the J gene end by 2 bases; junction bases not matched to a gene: 5. The CDR3 spans 14 residues. CDR3 sequence: CASRYRTGNYGYTF. The CDR3 DNA reads as TGTGCCAGCAGATACAGGACAGGGAACTATGGCTACACCTTC.

This clone was detected once. CDR3: CASLGAALEAFF. CDR3 DNA: TGTGCCAGCCTTGGGGCGGCTCTTGAAGCTTTCTTT. This sequence joins TRBV27 and TRBJ1-1; D possibly corresponds to TRBD1 (5 bases). The germline gives CDR1 MNHEY, CDR2 SMNVEV (reference sequence). This CDR3 contains 12 residues. V was shortened by 8 bases and J by 7 bases, with 14 bases between the two germline ends.

The chain couples TRBV6-5 to TRBJ2-3; TRBD1 agrees at 7 bases. This CDR3 has 14 amino acids. With V trimmed by 4 bases and J by 4 bases, 5 bases remained unmatched. CDR1 is MNHEY, CDR2 SVGAGI, per germline. CDR3 amino acids: CASSLQGRADTQYF. The CDR3 coding sequence is TGTGCCAGCAGTTTACAGGGGAGAGCAGATACGCAGTATTTT.

This chain joins TRBV27 and TRBJ2-5; unclear D gene. There are 14 residues in the CDR3. Germline V gives CDR1 MNHEY, CDR2 SMNVEV (reference sequence). The V gene lost 5 bases and the J gene lost 0 bases, with 10 bases spanning the gap. The CDR3 loop is CASSPRSHQETQYF. The CDR3 nucleotides are TGTGCCAGCAGTCCCCGGAGCCACCAAGAGACCCAGTACTTC.

This clone was detected once. In the same sample, other DNA sequences code for this CDR3. The chain recombines TRBV13 with TRBJ2-7; 11 bases line up with TRBD2. The CDR3 is 14 residues long. Losses at the gene ends were 3 bases for V and 3 bases for J; bases not matched to a gene: 1. Germline V gene data show CDR1 as PRHDT and CDR2 as FYEKMQ (reference sequence). The CDR3 DNA reads TGTGCCAGCAGCTTTGGGACTAGCGGCTACGAGCAGTACTTC. Its protein product is CASSFGTSGYEQYF.

V and J are TRBV7-9 and TRBJ2-3; D unclear. The ends were cut back, 4 bases at V and 4 bases at J, with 9 bases in the middle. In germline, CDR1 is SEHNR, CDR2 FQNEAQ (reference sequence). This CDR3 is 13 amino acids long. Written as DNA, the CDR3 is TGTGCCAGCAGCTCCCTATATGCAGATACGCAGTATTTT. Protein product: CASSSLYADTQYF.

As DNA, the CDR3 is TGTGCCAGCAGCCCCGGCCCAGCGGTGGTTGGGGAGCAGTTCTTC. It codes for CASSPGPAVVGEQFF. The chain joins TRBV5-4 to TRBJ2-1, with D perhaps matching TRBD2 (5 bases). The CDR3 is 15 residues long. V lost 4 bases and J 10 bases, leaving 21 bases between the germline ends. Germline-derived CDR1 and CDR2 are SGHNT and YYREEE (reference sequence).

The chain couples TRBV15 to TRBJ1-6; the D gene is possibly TRBD1 (5 bases). CDR1 and CDR2 from the germline V gene are LNHNV and YYDKDF (reference sequence). Trimming left V 3 bases short and J 6 bases short, with 12 bases between. The CDR3 covers 15 residues. CDR3 sequence (DNA): TGTGCCACCAGCAGTCAGACAGTTTCTAATTCACCCCTCCACTTT. This gives the protein CATSSQTVSNSPLHF.

The genes are TRBV29-1 and TRBJ2-7, with D unclear. The CDR3 has 11 residues. CDR1 SQVTM and CDR2 ANQGSEA come from the germline V gene. Deletions cut 1 base from V and 4 bases from J, with 5 bases between. The CDR3 here is CSVEVVYEQYF. The CDR3 DNA reads as TGCAGCGTTGAAGTAGTTTACGAGCAGTACTTC.

This clone appeared once. The chain carries TRBV2 and TRBJ2-3, with 7 positions matching TRBD2. CDR3 length: 19 amino acids. The germline CDR1 and CDR2 sequences are SNHLY and FYNNEI. Trimming at V came to 5 bases and at J to 0 bases, leaving 17 bases not matched to a gene. The CDR3 nucleotides are TGTGCCAGCAGTACCGAACTAGCGACGGGTTTATCTAGCACAGATACGCAGTATTTT. Translation: CASSTELATGLSSTDTQYF. The variable domain in full, with the rest retrieved from reference TRBV2 and TRBJ2-3, is EPEVTQTPSHQVTQMGQEVILRCVPISNHLYFYWYRQILGQKVEFLVSFYNNEISEKSEIFDDQFSVERPDGSNFTLKIRSTKLEDSAMYFCASSTELATGLSSTDTQYFGPGTRLTVL.

The V call is TRBV5-4, the J call TRBJ2-5; 9 bases align to TRBD1. This CDR3 spans 15 amino acids. CDR1 is SGHNT and CDR2 is YYREEE in the germline V gene (reference sequence). V shed 5 bases and J 1 base; nucleotides not matched to a gene: 6. The CDR3 DNA is TGTGCCAGCAGTTACGGGACAGGGCCCCAAGAGACCCAGTACTTC. Protein: CASSYGTGPQETQYF. The full variable domain, its missing parts supplied by reference TRBV5-4 and TRBJ2-5, is ETGVTQSPTHLIKTRGQQVTLRCSSQSGHNTVSWYQQALGQGPQFIFQYYREEENGRGNFPPRFSGLQFPNYSSELNVNALELDDSALYLCASSYGTGPQETQYFGPGTRLLVL.